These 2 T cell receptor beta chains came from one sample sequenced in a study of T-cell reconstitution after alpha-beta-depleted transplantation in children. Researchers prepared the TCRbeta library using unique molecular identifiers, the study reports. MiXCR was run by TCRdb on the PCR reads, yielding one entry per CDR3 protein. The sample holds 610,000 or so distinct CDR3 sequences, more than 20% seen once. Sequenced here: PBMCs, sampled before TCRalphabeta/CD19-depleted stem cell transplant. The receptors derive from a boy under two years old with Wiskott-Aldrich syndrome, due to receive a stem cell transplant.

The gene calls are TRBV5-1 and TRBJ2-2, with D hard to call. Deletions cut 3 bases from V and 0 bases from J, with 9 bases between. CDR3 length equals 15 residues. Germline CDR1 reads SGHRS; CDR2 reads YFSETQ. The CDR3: CASSYPHPNTGELFF. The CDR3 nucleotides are TGCGCCAGCAGCTATCCGCATCCGAACACCGGGGAGCTGTTTTTT. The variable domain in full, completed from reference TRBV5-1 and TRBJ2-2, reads KAGVTQTPRYLIKTRGQQVTLSCSPISGHRSVSWYQQTPGQGLQFLFEYFSETQRNKGNFPGRFSGRQFSNSRSEMNVSTLELGDSALYLCASSYPHPNTGELFFGEGSRLTVL.

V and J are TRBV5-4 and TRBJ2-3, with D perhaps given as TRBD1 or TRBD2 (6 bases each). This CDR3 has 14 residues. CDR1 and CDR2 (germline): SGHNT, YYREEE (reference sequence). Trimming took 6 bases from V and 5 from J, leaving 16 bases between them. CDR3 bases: TGTGCCAGCACTCATGGGGGGCCCGGAGATACGCAGTATTTT. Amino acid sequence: CASTHGGPGDTQYF.